This entry describes one TCR beta chain. Using immunoSEQ multiplex PCR, the repertoire was profiled, and TCRdb retains in-frame clones only, with some absent. This table has about 130,000 clones, about four fifths appearing once. The source of the sample is a study of blood T cell repertoires in COVID-19. Study-wide background: Italy, Spain and the United States were the sources of the convalescent and acute COVID-19 samples. T cells, B-cell-depleted T cells, or PBMCs provided the cDNA or gDNA that served as material.

The ends were cut back, 6 bases at V and 4 bases at J, with 15 bases in the middle. Germline lookup yields CDR1 SNHLY and CDR2 FYNNEI. The CDR3 runs to 14 residues. Input material: peripheral blood. This clonotype was sampled from a woman aged 50 to 60 with acute or convalescent COVID-19. The V gene is TRBV2, the J gene TRBJ1-2, with unresolved D. For the CDR3, the DNA is TGTGCCAGCAGGGTCCGCACAACCCTCTATGGCTACACCTTC. The encoded protein is CASRVRTTLYGYTF.